Shown below are 8 T cell receptor beta chains from a single sample sequenced in a study of OX40 agonist ivuxolimab in advanced cancers. The data were produced by immunoSEQ multiplex PCR, yet TCRdb's version contains in-frame clones alone and is incomplete. This table holds 45,000 to 50,000 clones, 79% found once. The source was CD4+ or CD8+ T cells sorted from blood, collected in a trial of the OX40 agonist ivuxolimab. The receptors here all came from an adult with an advanced solid tumor such as melanoma, head and neck, liver or kidney cancer.

The genes are TRBV11-2 and TRBJ2-1, with TRBD2 matching 12 bases. Germline loops: CDR1 SGHAT, CDR2 FQNNGV. Trimming cost V 5 bases and J 8 bases; bases outside gene matches: 4. This CDR3 is 14 amino acids long. The CDR3: CASSLAGGPDEQFF. The CDR3, as DNA: TGTGCCAGCAGCCTAGCGGGGGGGCCAGATGAGCAGTTCTTC.

This chain links TRBV6-5 with TRBJ2-7, with D tentatively TRBD1 (5 bases). V was cut by 10 bases and J by 3 bases, with 13 bases left in between. The CDR3 loop spans 12 amino acids. The V gene's germline CDR1 is MNHEY and CDR2 SVGAGI. CDR3 region: CATGRRDYEQYF. The CDR3 DNA sequence: TGTGCCACCGGTCGCAGGGACTACGAGCAGTACTTC.

The chain combines TRBV13 with TRBJ2-1, with D perhaps TRBD2 (6 bases). This CDR3 has 16 amino acids. Trimming stripped 5 bases from V and 4 bases from J, with 18 bases between. Germline values: CDR1 PRHDT, CDR2 FYEKMQ (reference sequence). The CDR3 loop is CASSGLGREAYNEQFF. The DNA for the CDR3 is TGTGCCAGCAGCGGATTAGGTAGGGAGGCTTACAATGAGCAGTTCTTC.

This chain links TRBV19 with TRBJ2-5, with D maybe TRBD2 (6 bases). Trimming removed 3 bases at V and 1 base at J, with 15 bases between. The germline V gene has CDR1 LNHDA and CDR2 SQIVND (reference sequence). The CDR3 loop spans 16 amino acids. CDR3 bases: TGTGCCAGTAGTATTAGGAGGGTAGATGGCCAAGAGACCCAGTACTTC. Translating it yields CASSIRRVDGQETQYF.

The CDR3 DNA follows: TGTGCCAGCAGCTTAGGGGGCCAATATAATTCACCCCTCCACTTT. Residues: CASSLGGQYNSPLHF. The rearrangement joins TRBV7-3 to TRBJ1-6; D is possibly TRBD1 (6 bases). This CDR3 is 15 amino acids long. Between the trimmed V and J ends, which lost 2 bases and 4 bases, there was a span of 9 bases. The germline V gene has CDR1 SGHTA and CDR2 FQGTGA. Filled out from reference TRBV7-3 and TRBJ1-6, the complete variable domain reads GAGVSQTPSNKVTEKGKYVELRCDPISGHTALYWYRQSLGQGPEFLIYFQGTGAADDSGLPNDRFFAVRPEGSVSTLKIQRTERGDSAVYLCASSLGGQYNSPLHFGNGTRLTVT.

The gene calls are TRBV19 and TRBJ2-7; D is perhaps TRBD1 (6 bases). The CDR3 runs 15 residues. From germline, CDR1 is LNHDA and CDR2 SQIVND (reference sequence). Trimming stripped 6 bases from V and 2 bases from J, with 17 bases between. The CDR3 is CASRAGTSTPYEQYF. CDR3 DNA: TGTGCCAGTAGAGCCGGGACATCGACCCCCTACGAGCAGTACTTC.

The V call is TRBV6-6, the J call TRBJ2-6, with D unclear. The CDR3 totals 16 residues. The germline V gene encodes CDR1 MNHNY and CDR2 SVGAGI (reference sequence). The germline V and J ends were trimmed by 2 bases and 0 bases, with 8 bases remaining between them. The CDR3 DNA follows: TGTGCCAGCAGTTACGTCAGGAGCTCTGGGGCCAACGTCCTGACTTTC. Protein sequence: CASSYVRSSGANVLTF.

The chain combines TRBV30 with TRBJ1-6; a possible D gene is TRBD1 (5 bases). CDR1 GTSNPN and CDR2 SVGIG come from the germline V gene (reference sequence). This CDR3 has 13 residues. The V gene lost 2 bases and the J gene lost 6 bases, with 8 bases spanning the gap. The CDR3 nucleotides read TGTGCCTGGAGTTCGGGACGTAATTCACCCCTCCACTTT. This translates into CAWSSGRNSPLHF.